The present TCR beta chain was sequenced within a study of blood T cells in healthy people across ages. Broader study findings: Unsorted PBMC input precluded a conclusive naive versus antigen-experienced comparison. Long-lived and aged donors differed, with more naive CD4+ cells and higher diversity in the long-lived.

This CDR3 contains 15 residues. V lost 5 bases to trimming and J lost 5 bases; unmatched junction nucleotides: 10. Germline values: CDR1 SGHRS, CDR2 YFSETQ. To note about this clonotype: Its antigen is not known.

A second PCR of roughly 7 to 11 cycles used a sample-barcoded 5' primer and a J-beta primer mix. TCRdb independently ran MiXCR on the 5' RACE reads; one entry per CDR3 protein. In the table there are 700,000 to 950,000 distinct CDR3 sequences, roughly 50% of which are singletons. Isolation per sample recovered at least 7 million PBMCs. This clonotype originated in a man aged 30 to 39 in good health. The sample consisted of blood. J is TRBJ2-1 and V is TRBV5-1; 7 bases are a match to TRBD2. The CDR3 here is CASSPLAGNDNEQFF. The CDR3 DNA reads TGCGCCAGCAGTCCCTTAGCGGGCAACGACAATGAGCAGTTCTTC.